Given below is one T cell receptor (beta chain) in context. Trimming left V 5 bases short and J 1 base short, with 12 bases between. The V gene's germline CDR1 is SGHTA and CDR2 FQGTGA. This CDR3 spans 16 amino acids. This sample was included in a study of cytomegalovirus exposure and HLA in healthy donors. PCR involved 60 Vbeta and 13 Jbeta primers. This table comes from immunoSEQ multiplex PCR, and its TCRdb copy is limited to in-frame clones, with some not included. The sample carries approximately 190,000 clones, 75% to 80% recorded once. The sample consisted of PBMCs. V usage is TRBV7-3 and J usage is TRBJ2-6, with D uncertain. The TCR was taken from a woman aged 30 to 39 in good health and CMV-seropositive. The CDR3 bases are TGTGCCAGCAGCCTGCTAATCGGTTCTGGGGCCAACGTCCTGACTTTC. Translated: CASSLLIGSGANVLTF.